This TCR beta chain was obtained from a study of PD-1 blockade in classical Hodgkin lymphoma. Note on this clone: The antigen remains unidentified.

Study results and caveats: Reasons behind the repertoire differences stay unclear, perhaps disease activity or earlier therapy.

Time point meaning: newly diagnosed, previously untreated cHL patient sample. Thawed PBMCs yielded CD4+ T cells through magnetic negative selection. Germline V gene sequence: CDR1 SGHKS, CDR2 YYEKEE (reference sequence). Trimming stripped 2 bases from V and 3 bases from J, with 12 bases between. The CDR3 is made up of 15 amino acids. Here immunoSEQ multiplex PCR was the method, and the copy in TCRdb shows in-frame clones only, minus some. The sample includes nearly 35,000 clones, about 89% of them seen just once. This chain links TRBV5-5 with TRBJ1-5; possible D gene TRBD1, 5 bases. Material: CD4+ T cells from blood. The clonotype was recovered from a human donor with classical Hodgkin lymphoma. The CDR3 protein is CASSFDGAHNQPQHF. The DNA for the CDR3 is TGTGCCAGCAGCTTTGACGGGGCCCACAATCAGCCCCAGCATTTT.